This T cell receptor (beta chain) was identified during a study of T cells after somatic rescue of genetic block. The CDR3 is made up of 16 amino acids. Germline CDR1 is SGHRS and CDR2 is YFSETQ. The V segment lost 4 bases and the J segment 0 bases; nucleotides outside the gene matches: 6. Profiled with immunoSEQ multiplex PCR; TCRdb holds only in-frame clones, not every one. The sample has some 67,000 clones, 90% to 95% seen once. The sample comprised peripheral blood mononuclear cells (PBMCs). The chain employs TRBV5-1 and TRBJ1-2; TRBD1 matches 10 bases. This clonotype originated in a man aged 35 to 55. CDR3 DNA sequence: TGCGCCAGCAGCCTGGGACAGGGGAACGCTAACTATGGCTACACCTTC. It encodes CASSLGQGNANYGYTF.